The 21 T cell receptor beta chains in this list originate from one sample, sequenced in a study of blood T cell repertoires in COVID-19. Repertoires were generated with immunoSEQ multiplex PCR, while TCRdb's copy carries only in-frame clones and drops some. The table includes 450,000 to 500,000 clones, around 85% detected once. The sequencing input was peripheral blood. The receptors derive from a human donor in a cohort sampled during active COVID-19.

The CDR3 loop is CASSLLAGEETQYF. As DNA, the CDR3 is TGTGCCAGCAGCTTGTTAGCCGGGGAAGAGACCCAGTACTTC. The chain carries TRBV5-5 and TRBJ2-5, with D maybe TRBD2 (5 bases). This CDR3 is built from 14 residues. The V end lost 1 base, the J end lost 3 bases, and 10 bases lay between the germline ends. Germline V CDR1 and CDR2: SGHKS, YYEKEE (reference sequence).

The rearrangement links TRBV7-3 to TRBJ2-1, with 7 bases aligning to TRBD2. After removal of 1 base from V and 2 bases from J, the junction contained 5 bases not matched to a gene. The CDR3 extends over 16 amino acids. Germline V gives CDR1 SGHTA, CDR2 FQGTGA. CDR3 DNA sequence: TGTGCCAGCAGCTTAAGTTGGCGGGGGACCTACAATGAGCAGTTCTTC. Protein sequence: CASSLSWRGTYNEQFF.

This chain joins TRBV5-1 and TRBJ1-2; the D is unclear. The CDR3 is 14 amino acids. Trimming removed 4 bases from V and 1 base from J, with 11 bases in between. Germline loops: CDR1 SGHRS, CDR2 YFSETQ. The CDR3 DNA is TGCGCCAGCAGCCCGGTAACAGTTAACTATGGCTACACCTTC. Its translation is CASSPVTVNYGYTF.

This chain joins TRBV5-1 and TRBJ1-6, with 8 bases lining up with TRBD1. The CDR3 spans 17 residues. After removal of 4 bases from V and 8 bases from J, the junction contained 14 bases not matched to a gene. Germline-derived CDR1 and CDR2 are SGHRS and YFSETQ. The CDR3: CASSLTPGGGRYSPLHF. The CDR3 DNA is TGCGCCAGCAGCCTCACCCCAGGGGGCGGCCGGTATTCACCCCTCCACTTT.

This chain's CDR3 is CASSKIGQEMYNSPLHF. In nucleotides, the CDR3 is TGTGCCAGCAGCAAAATCGGACAGGAGATGTATAATTCACCCCTCCACTTT. The V and J genes are TRBV21-1 and TRBJ1-6; the table's TRBD1 call for D was not verified on the DNA. TRBV21-1 is shown as a pseudogene. The CDR3 has 17 residues.

J is TRBJ2-7 and V is TRBV5-1; TRBD1 might be the D (5 bases). V was pared by 2 bases and J by 6 bases, with 6 bases between. The CDR3 is 11 residues long. Germline V gene data show CDR1 as SGHRS and CDR2 as YFSETQ. CDR3 loop: CASSFQGEQYF. The CDR3 DNA is TGCGCCAGCAGCTTCCAGGGCGAGCAGTACTTC.

V usage is TRBV28 and J usage is TRBJ1-4; 10 bases agree with TRBD1. V dropped 2 bases and J dropped 6; count of bases not matched to a gene: 3. CDR1 MDHEN and CDR2 SYDVKM come from the germline V gene. This CDR3 spans 15 amino acids. The CDR3 nucleotides read TGTGCCAGCAGTTTAACCGGGACAGGGGATGAAAAACTGTTTTTT. Protein: CASSLTGTGDEKLFF.

The chain is built from TRBV18 and TRBJ1-1, with D tentatively TRBD1 (6 bases). Germline V gene data show CDR1 as KGHSH and CDR2 as LQKENI. The CDR3 spans 16 residues. V was cut by 1 base and J by 0 bases, with 12 bases left in between. Here the CDR3 reads CASSPLAGDMNTEAFF. The CDR3 bases are TGTGCCAGCTCACCACTTGCCGGGGACATGAACACTGAAGCTTTCTTT.

This clone was found a few times. The rearrangement joins TRBV7-2 to TRBJ1-6; no definite D call. V was pared by 3 bases and J by 10 bases, with 7 bases between. The germline gives CDR1 SGHTA, CDR2 FQGNSA. The CDR3 spans 12 residues. The CDR3 DNA sequence: TGTGCCAGCAGCTTGTTTGAGTCACCCCTCCACTTT. It codes for CASSLFESPLHF.

V gene TRBV7-2 combines with J gene TRBJ2-2; possibly TRBD2 for D (6 bases). The germline CDR1 and CDR2 sequences are SGHTA and FQGNSA. Trimming cost V 2 bases and J 4 bases, with 11 bases left between them. The CDR3 totals 15 residues. The CDR3 DNA is TGTGCCAGCAGCTTAATCCTAGCGCCCACCGGGGAGCTGTTTTTT. It specifies CASSLILAPTGELFF.

The chain employs TRBV6-4 and TRBJ2-1; 10 nucleotides align to TRBD1. CDR1 is MRHNA and CDR2 is SNTAGT in the germline V gene. Germline trimming cut 6 bases from V and 4 bases from J; bases unmatched to any gene: 6. The CDR3 length is 15 residues. Written as DNA, the CDR3 is TGTGCCAGCAGCGTCGACAGGGGGCTTTACAATGAGCAGTTCTTC. It encodes CASSVDRGLYNEQFF.

A few counts support this clone. V gene TRBV7-8 combines with J gene TRBJ2-1; 7 nucleotides align to TRBD2. V shed 5 bases and J 0 bases; nucleotides not matched to a gene: 1. Germline-derived CDR1 and CDR2 are SGHVS and FQNEAQ. The CDR3 is 14 amino acids. The CDR3 loop reads CASSRGGSYNEQFF. CDR3 nucleotide sequence: TGTGCCAGCAGCCGCGGGGGCTCCTACAATGAGCAGTTCTTC.

The chain is built from TRBV19 and TRBJ1-4; 9 bases agree with TRBD1. V gave up 9 bases and J gave up 8 bases; unmatched junction bases: 10. Germline lookup yields CDR1 LNHDA and CDR2 SQIVND (reference sequence). The CDR3 has 14 amino acids. The CDR3 nucleotides are TGTGCCAGAGGGACAGGGAATCTGCGGGAAAAACTGTTTTTT. Its protein product is CARGTGNLREKLFF. Variable domain in full (rest from reference TRBV19 and TRBJ1-4): DGGITQSPKYLFRKEGQNVTLSCEQNLNHDAMYWYRQDPGQGLRLIYYSQIVNDFQKGDIAEGYSVSREKKESFPLTVTSAQKNPTAFYLCARGTGNLREKLFFGSGTQLSVL.

The rearrangement joins TRBV11-1 to TRBJ1-2; 7 nucleotides align to TRBD1. Germline loops: CDR1 SGHAT, CDR2 FQDESV (reference sequence). This CDR3 is built from 16 residues. The J segment lost 4 bases and the V segment lost 5 bases, leaving 13 bases of the junction unmatched. The chain's CDR3 is CASSRLGVGGPYGYTF. The CDR3, as DNA: TGTGCCAGCAGCCGCCTCGGGGTAGGGGGCCCCTATGGCTACACCTTC. The full variable domain, rest sourced from reference TRBV11-1 and TRBJ1-2, is EAEVAQSPRYKITEKSQAVAFWCDPISGHATLYWYRQILGQGPELLVQFQDESVVDDSQLPKDRFSAERLKGVDSTLKIQPAELGDSAMYLCASSRLGVGGPYGYTFGSGTRLTVV.

V usage is TRBV11-2 and J usage is TRBJ2-7; 7 bases fit TRBD2. The CDR3 extends over 16 amino acids. The germline V gene has CDR1 SGHAT and CDR2 FQNNGV. V shed 1 base and J 3 bases; nucleotides not matched to a gene: 9. In nucleotides, the CDR3 is TGTGCCAGCAGCTTAGGGCAGGGAGGGTTCGGCTACGAGCAGTACTTC. It yields the protein CASSLGQGGFGYEQYF.

This clone was detected only once. The J gene is TRBJ1-1, the V gene TRBV4-1, with TRBD1 matching over 7 bases. This CDR3 comprises 15 residues. The trim removed 3 bases at V and 0 bases at J, leaving 4 bases unmatched. Germline CDR1 MGHRA, CDR2 YSYEKL. As DNA, the CDR3 is TGCGCCAGCAGCCACCCCCAGGGGGTGAACACTGAAGCTTTCTTT. This translates into CASSHPQGVNTEAFF.

The chain links TRBV11-3 to TRBJ2-2; D is undetermined. CDR3 length: 12 residues. V dropped 4 bases and J dropped 2 bases, with 2 bases sitting between them. CDR1 SGHNT and CDR2 YENEEA come from the germline V gene. The CDR3 coding sequence is TGTGCCAGCAGCTCTAACACCGGGGAGCTGTTTTTT. This gives the protein CASSSNTGELFF.

The chain links TRBV18 to TRBJ2-7; 7 bases are shared with TRBD1. Trimming took 6 bases from V and 0 from J; bases not matched to a gene: 14. There are 17 residues in the CDR3. The germline gives CDR1 KGHSH, CDR2 LQKENI. The CDR3 DNA follows: TGTGCCAGCTCCCCCGTGAGGGGCCCAGGGGGCTCCTACGAGCAGTACTTC. Its protein is CASSPVRGPGGSYEQYF.

In nucleotides, the CDR3 is TGCGCCAGCAGCCAAGAAGGGGCCTCTTCGTCTGGAAACACCATATATTTT. Protein: CASSQEGASSSGNTIYF. The chain combines TRBV4-1 with TRBJ1-3; tentative D call: TRBD1 (5 bases). V lost 0 bases, J lost 1 base, and 13 bases lay in between. This CDR3 region has 17 residues. Germline lookup yields CDR1 MGHRA and CDR2 YSYEKL.

The CDR3 spells CASSFLPGEAFF. For the CDR3, the DNA is TGTGCCAGCAGTTTTTTGCCGGGTGAAGCTTTCTTT. V and J are TRBV12-3 or TRBV12-4 and TRBJ1-1; no clear D gene. The CDR3 loop spans 12 amino acids. Deletions cut 3 bases from V and 7 bases from J, with 9 bases between.

This chain connects TRBV3-1 (or the pseudogene TRBV3-2) to TRBJ2-1; TRBD2 aligns across 11 bases. This CDR3 spans 16 amino acids. J was trimmed by 6 bases and V by 3 bases; bases with no gene match: 7. Germline values: CDR1 LGHDT, CDR2 YNNKEL (reference sequence). The CDR3 is CASSQEYTSGSNEQFF. CDR3 nucleotides: TGTGCCAGCAGCCAGGAATATACTAGCGGGAGCAATGAGCAGTTCTTC.